This TCR beta chain was sequenced in a study of blood T cells in healthy people across ages. A J-beta primer mix and a sample-barcoded 5' primer were used in a second PCR of roughly 6 to 12 cycles. Sequencing yielded, for each sample, at least 2.5 million paired-end reads carrying CDR3. TCRdb called the 5' RACE reads again in MiXCR, with one record for every CDR3 protein. This sample has roughly 1,700,000 distinct CDR3 sequences, with about 30% found just once. This clonotype turned up a few times. CDR3 length equals 15 residues. Germline V gives CDR1 MNHEY, CDR2 SMNVEV (reference sequence). V dropped 0 bases and J dropped 6; count of bases not matched to a gene: 2.

The material sequenced was blood. The clonotype originates from a woman between 25 and 40 years old in good health. This chain uses TRBV27 with TRBJ2-1; 10 bases align to TRBD2. CDR3 nucleotides: TGTGCCAGCAGTTTATCGGCTAGCGGGAGCAATGAGCAGTTCTTC. Protein sequence: CASSLSASGSNEQFF.